These 15 T cell receptor beta chains were all obtained from the same sample, sequenced in a study of T cells in Graves' hyperthyroidism and ophthalmopathy. TCR beta CDR3 region amplification was performed from RNA transcripts. Carried out on the TCR CDR3, a first-round RT-PCR used the HTBI primer set. In TCRdb, the multiplex PCR reads were re-called with MiXCR into one record per CDR3 protein. The sample holds 700,000 or so distinct CDR3 sequences; about 16% are singletons and the top ten take under 10%. Source material: blood. Receptors originate from a man younger than 35 with Graves' hyperthyroidism.

There are many counts of this clonotype. The CDR3 region is CSARMPGPKGTEAFF. DNA for the CDR3: TGCAGTGCTAGGATGCCTGGCCCCAAGGGCACTGAAGCTTTCTTT. This chain links TRBV20-1 with TRBJ1-1; D is uncertain. In germline, CDR1 is DFQATT, CDR2 SNEGSKA (reference sequence). CDR3 length: 15 amino acids. Trimming removed 3 bases from V and 4 bases from J, with 18 bases in between.

This clonotype was seen many times. The chain recombines TRBV15 with TRBJ2-1, with 7 bases aligning to TRBD1. Germline-derived CDR1 and CDR2 are LNHNV and YYDKDF (reference sequence). The CDR3 has 14 amino acids. V shed 0 bases, J shed 8 bases, and the junction held 4 bases outside the gene matches. The CDR3 region has the DNA TGTGCCACCAGCAGAGATCCTCAGGGGGATGAGCAGTTCTTC. It specifies CATSRDPQGDEQFF.

Only a few counts were recorded for this clonotype. This chain links TRBV4-3 with TRBJ2-1; possibly TRBD2 for D (6 bases). The CDR3 contains 15 residues. The ends were cut back, 0 bases at V and 9 bases at J, with 15 bases in the middle. From germline, CDR1 is LGHNA and CDR2 YSLEER. CDR3 sequence reads: CASSQEEGRPSEQFF. The CDR3 DNA follows: TGCGCCAGCAGCCAAGAGGAGGGTCGCCCGAGTGAGCAGTTCTTC.

This clonotype was picked up many times. The gene calls are TRBV5-1 and TRBJ1-1; unclear D gene. Trimming took off 1 base at V and 3 bases at J, with 10 bases between the two ends. The CDR3 sequence is 14 residues long. CDR1 is SGHRS and CDR2 is YFSETQ in the germline V gene. Here the CDR3 DNA reads TGCGCCAGCAGCTTGTCAGCCGGGCACACTGAAGCTTTCTTT. This translates into CASSLSAGHTEAFF.

The table lists this clonotype with many counts. J is TRBJ1-2 and V is TRBV6-5; TRBD1 might be the D (5 bases). The CDR3 is 15 residues long. Trimming removed 4 bases at V and 6 bases at J, with 18 bases between. The germline V gene has CDR1 MNHEY and CDR2 SVGAGI. This CDR3 reads CASSSHSQVNHGYTF. CDR3 DNA: TGTGCCAGCAGTTCGCATTCACAGGTGAACCATGGCTACACCTTC.

This clonotype was observed at least ten times. This chain's CDR3 is CASSLGAGYEQFF. CDR3 sequence (DNA): TGTGCCAGCAGCTTGGGGGCTGGGTATGAGCAGTTCTTC. The chain uses TRBV7-2 and TRBJ2-1; maybe TRBD1 (6 bases). Germline V gives CDR1 SGHTA, CDR2 FQGNSA. Between the trimmed V and J ends, which lost 3 bases and 8 bases, there was a span of 11 bases. The CDR3 extends over 13 amino acids.

This rearrangement joins TRBV29-1 to TRBJ2-1, with TRBD2 identical over 15 bases. Germline V gene data show CDR1 as SQVTM and CDR2 as ANQGSEA. The CDR3 is 17 residues long. The V gene end was trimmed by 4 bases and the J gene end by 1 base; junction bases not matched to a gene: 5. The CDR3 DNA sequence: TGCAGCGTTGGGGGACTAGCGGGAGGAAAGTCCTACAATGAGCAGTTCTTC. This sequence encodes CSVGGLAGGKSYNEQFF.

The genes are TRBV20-1 and TRBJ2-2; D could derive from TRBD1 or TRBD2 (5 bases each). Trimming took 8 bases from V and 2 from J, leaving 18 bases between them. In germline, CDR1 is DFQATT, CDR2 SNEGSKA (reference sequence). The CDR3 is 15 amino acids. CDR3 in amino acids: CSTSPGTDNTGELFF. The CDR3 bases are TGCAGTACCTCTCCCGGGACGGATAACACCGGGGAGCTGTTTTTT.

The chain recombines TRBV11-1 with TRBJ2-1, with TRBD1 matching over 8 bases. V was pared by 6 bases and J by 0 bases, with 16 bases of the junction left unmatched. The V gene's germline CDR1 is SGHAT and CDR2 FQDESV (reference sequence). The CDR3 runs to 19 residues. The CDR3 nucleotides are TGTGCCAGCAGACCCAGGACAGGGCCGAGTCTTCTCTCCTACAATGAGCAGTTCTTC. Residues: CASRPRTGPSLLSYNEQFF.

The V gene is TRBV19, the J gene TRBJ2-6; no firm D call. Trimming shortened V by 2 bases and J by 1 base, and 6 bases separated the two germline ends. CDR3 length: 15 amino acids. Germline CDR1 LNHDA, CDR2 SQIVND (reference sequence). The CDR3, as DNA: TGTGCCAGTAGTATAATTGCGTCTGGGGCCAACGTCCTGACTTTC. Protein sequence: CASSIIASGANVLTF.

In its sample, this clonotype was seen once. The J gene is TRBJ1-1, the V gene TRBV5-6; no clear D. CDR1 is SGHDT, CDR2 YYEEEE, per germline. Trimming took off 0 bases at V and 0 bases at J, with 15 bases between the two ends. The CDR3 is 17 residues long. CDR3 sequence: CASSLAGIGDMNTEAFF. As DNA, the CDR3 is TGTGCCAGCAGCTTGGCGGGGATCGGAGACATGAACACTGAAGCTTTCTTT.

Points on this clonotype: The junction departs from germline at one end; a sequencing error may be responsible. This sequence joins TRBV4-3 and TRBJ1-4, with a weak D call TRBD1 (5 bases). The germline V gene has CDR1 LGHNA and CDR2 YSLEER. The CDR3 is 15 amino acids. The DNA for the CDR3 is TGCGCCAGCAGCCGTGGGACGGCCTATAATGAAGAACTGTTTTTT. It yields the protein CASSRGTAYNEELFF.

This clonotype was seen ten or more times. The gene calls are TRBV29-1 and TRBJ2-1; TRBD1 matches at 11 bases. This CDR3 is built from 15 residues. With 6 bases clipped from V and 4 bases from J, the junction kept 8 bases outside the gene matches. Germline loops: CDR1 SQVTM, CDR2 ANQGSEA. This CDR3 reads CSVRGTGGGYNEQFF. CDR3 bases: TGCAGCGTGAGGGGGACAGGGGGGGGGTACAATGAGCAGTTCTTC.

This clonotype was seen repeatedly, ten times or more. This CDR3 reads CASTPDSNQPQHF. The CDR3 DNA reads as TGTGCCAGCACCCCAGATAGCAATCAGCCCCAGCATTTT. The chain combines TRBV2 with TRBJ1-5, with no clear D. Per the germline V gene, CDR1 is SNHLY and CDR2 is FYNNEI. This CDR3 has 13 residues. Trimming removed 7 bases at V and 0 bases at J, with 7 bases between.

This clonotype was observed a few times. V is TRBV4-3 and J is TRBJ1-1; no clear D gene. The CDR3 is 14 residues long. The germline V gene has CDR1 LGHNA and CDR2 YSLEER. Trimming removed 3 bases at V and 5 bases at J, with 13 bases between. CDR3 sequence reads: CASSQGEGWTEAFF. The CDR3 nucleotides are TGCGCCAGCAGCCAGGGCGAGGGATGGACTGAAGCTTTCTTT.